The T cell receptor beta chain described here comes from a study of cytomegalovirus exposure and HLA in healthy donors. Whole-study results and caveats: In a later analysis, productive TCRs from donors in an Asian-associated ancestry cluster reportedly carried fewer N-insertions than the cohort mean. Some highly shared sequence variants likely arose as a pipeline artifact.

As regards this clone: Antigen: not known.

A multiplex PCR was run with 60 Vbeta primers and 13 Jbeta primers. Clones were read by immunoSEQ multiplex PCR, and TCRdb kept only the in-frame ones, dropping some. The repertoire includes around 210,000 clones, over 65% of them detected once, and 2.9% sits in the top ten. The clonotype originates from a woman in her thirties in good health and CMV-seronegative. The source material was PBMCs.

CDR3 nucleotide sequence: TGTGCCAGCAGCTACGGGGGGCCCTTAGCTGAAGCTTTCTTT. Its translation: CASSYGGPLAEAFF. This chain joins TRBV5-6 and TRBJ1-1; possible D gene TRBD1, 6 bases. From germline, CDR1 is SGHDT and CDR2 YYEEEE. The ends were cut back, 3 bases at V and 6 bases at J, with 15 bases in the middle. The CDR3 length is 14 residues.